This is a list of T cell receptor beta chains from one sample in a study of blood T cell repertoires in COVID-19. Method: immunoSEQ multiplex PCR; TCRdb's copy keeps in-frame clones and lacks some. This sample yields fewer than 500,000 clones, of which around 89% are seen a single time; 4% to 4.5% belongs to the top ten. The sequencing sample was made of peripheral blood. The receptors here all came from a woman under 40 with acute or convalescent COVID-19. Each CDR3 is given with its conserved first and last residue. Each record gives: CDR3 length, clone size, V gene, D gene, J gene, CDR3 protein, CDR3 DNA. A D gene is named only where the DNA matches it firmly. The size entry is marked missing in some rows and otherwise reads once, few, many or a size class.

>13|NA|TRBV7-3|NA|TRBJ1-1
CASSLMRGTEAFF
TGTGCCAGCAGCTTAATGCGGGGGACTGAAGCTTTCTTT
>14|NA|TRBV9|NA|TRBJ2-2
CASSVEGVNGELFF
TGTGCCAGCAGCGTAGAGGGGGTAAACGGGGAGCTGTTTTTT
>13|once|TRBV19|NA|TRBJ1-2
CASSRGQLYGYTF
TGTGCCAGTAGTAGGGGACAACTTTATGGCTACACCTTC
>17|NA|TRBV3-1/TRBV3-2|NA|TRBJ2-1
CASSQDRQGSYYNEQFF
TGTGCCAGCAGCCAAGATCGGCAGGGTTCCTACTACAATGAGCAGTTCTTC
>10|NA|TRBV20-1|NA|TRBJ2-1
CSATGQEQFF
TGCAGTGCTACAGGACAAGAGCAGTTCTTC
>13|NA|TRBV19|NA|TRBJ2-1
CASSIWPGDEQFF
TGTGCCAGTAGTATCTGGCCCGGGGATGAGCAGTTCTTC
>18|NA|TRBV27|TRBD2|TRBJ2-3
CASSFRGLAGGSTDTQYF
TGTGCCAGCAGTTTTAGAGGGCTAGCGGGGGGTAGCACAGATACGCAGTATTTT
>17|once|TRBV3-1/TRBV3-2|NA|TRBJ2-6
CASSHSGFISGANVLTF
TGTGCCAGCAGCCACAGCGGATTCATCTCTGGGGCCAACGTCCTGACTTTC
>14|NA|TRBV30|NA|TRBJ1-1
CAWSGGGLNTEAFF
TGTGCCTGGAGTGGGGGCGGACTGAACACTGAAGCTTTCTTT
>11|NA|TRBV12-5|TRBD1|TRBJ1-6
CASGWDRPLHF
TGTGCTAGTGGTTGGGACAGACCCCTCCACTTT
>14|NA|TRBV7-9|TRBD1|TRBJ1-2
CASRPGQGEYGYTF
TGTGCCAGCAGGCCGGGACAGGGAGAGTATGGCTACACCTTC
>14|NA|TRBV6-5|TRBD1|TRBJ1-2
CASSSGGQGSGYTF
TGTGCCAGCAGTTCTGGGGGACAGGGGTCTGGCTACACCTTC
>15|NA|TRBV4-1|TRBD1|TRBJ2-7
CASSLPGQGIYEQYF
TGCGCCAGCAGCCTTCCGGGACAGGGGATCTACGAGCAGTACTTC
>13|NA|TRBV28|NA|TRBJ1-2
CASSQQVSYGYTF
TGTGCCAGCAGTCAACAGGTCTCATATGGCTACACCTTC
>14|NA|TRBV3-1/TRBV3-2|NA|TRBJ2-2
CASSHRQYPGELFF
TGTGCCAGCAGCCACCGACAGTACCCCGGGGAGCTGTTTTTT
>11|NA|TRBV29-1|TRBD1|TRBJ1-2
CSTGQGNGYTF
TGCAGCACGGGACAGGGTAATGGCTACACCTTC
>14|NA|TRBV5-1|TRBD2|TRBJ2-1
CASSPTAGGDEQFF
TGCGCCAGCAGCCCGACGGCGGGGGGCGATGAGCAGTTCTTC
>14|NA|TRBV9|NA|TRBJ1-5
CASSAGKGRQPQHF
TGTGCCAGCAGCGCCGGAAAGGGGAGGCAGCCCCAGCATTTT
>15|NA|TRBV19|NA|TRBJ1-3
CASSIRAFSGNTIYF
TGTGCCAGTAGTATACGAGCGTTCTCTGGAAACACCATATATTTT
>13|NA|TRBV27|NA|TRBJ1-1
CASSLGLNTEAFF
TGTGCCAGCAGTTTAGGCCTGAACACTGAAGCTTTCTTT
>17|NA|TRBV3-1/TRBV3-2|TRBD1|TRBJ1-4
CASSPGTGGMPNEKLFF
TGTGCCAGCAGCCCGGGGACAGGGGGAATGCCTAATGAAAAACTGTTTTTT
>13|many|TRBV7-3|NA|TRBJ1-2
CASSSNQGSGYTF
TGTGCCAGCAGCTCCAACCAGGGGAGTGGCTACACCTTC
>16|NA|TRBV7-9|NA|TRBJ1-2
CASSVEYRQLTYGYTF
TGTGCCAGCAGCGTAGAATACAGACAGCTTACATATGGCTACACCTTC
>14|once|TRBV7-2|NA|TRBJ1-4
CASNTGNIGEKLFF
TGTGCCAGTAACACAGGGAACATAGGCGAAAAACTGTTTTTT
>12|NA|TRBV13|NA|TRBJ1-6
CASSGQNSPLHF
TGTGCCAGCAGCGGACAGAATTCACCCCTCCACTTT
>16|NA|TRBV7-6|TRBD1|TRBJ2-7
CASSLSGTGDDYEQYF
TGTGCCAGCAGCTTAAGTGGGACAGGGGATGACTACGAGCAGTACTTC
>13|many|TRBV30|TRBD1|TRBJ1-5
CAWDRERNQPQHF
TGTGCCTGGGACAGGGAACGCAATCAGCCCCAGCATTTT
>19|few|TRBV6-4|TRBD2|TRBJ2-3
CASSLLAGVSFSGTDTQYF
TGTGCCAGCAGTCTACTAGCGGGGGTGTCCTTTTCTGGCACAGATACGCAGTATTTT
>13|NA|TRBV25-1|NA|TRBJ2-1
CASSERGVNEQFF
TGTGCCAGCAGTGAACGCGGGGTCAATGAGCAGTTCTTC
>15|NA|TRBV19|TRBD1|TRBJ2-2
CASSTNSGGPGELFF
TGTGCCAGTAGTACAAATTCAGGGGGCCCCGGGGAGCTGTTTTTT
>15|NA|TRBV11-2|TRBD1|TRBJ1-1
CASSTTGGFSRRAFF
TGTGCCAGCAGCACGACAGGGGGCTTTTCCCGTAGAGCTTTCTTT
>13|NA|TRBV6-5|NA|TRBJ2-2
CASSYSIRGELFF
TGTGCCAGCAGTTACTCGATACGGGGGGAGCTGTTTTTT
>15|NA|TRBV7-6|TRBD2|TRBJ2-5
CASSGKAGYRETQYF
TGTGCCAGCAGCGGAAAAGCGGGGTATAGGGAGACCCAGTACTTC
>15|NA|TRBV5-4|TRBD1|TRBJ1-2
CASSPGDRTLYGYTF
TGTGCCAGCAGCCCGGGGGACAGGACTTTATATGGCTACACCTTC
>16|NA|TRBV30|NA|TRBJ1-1
CAWNNGGGGAGFGAFF
TGTGCCTGGAACAACGGCGGGGGGGGAGCGGGCTTTGGAGCTTTCTTT
>14|NA|TRBV19|TRBD1|TRBJ2-3
CASRSGGLGDTQYF
TGTGCCAGTCGTTCAGGGGGTCTCGGAGATACGCAGTATTTT
>16|NA|TRBV11-2|NA|TRBJ2-5
CASSLNAGLPQETQYF
TGTGCCAGCAGCTTAAATGCGGGACTCCCGCAAGAGACCCAGTACTTC
>15|NA|TRBV4-1|NA|TRBJ1-4
CASSQAESVLEKLFF
TGCGCCAGCAGCCAAGCGGAGAGCGTATTAGAAAAACTGTTTTTT
>15|NA|TRBV5-5|TRBD1|TRBJ2-7
CASSPGGQGTMKQYF
TGTGCCAGCAGCCCCGGAGGACAGGGGACTATGAAGCAGTACTTC
>13|NA|TRBV3-1/TRBV3-2|NA|TRBJ2-2
CASSNTGAGELFF
TGTGCCAGCTCTAATACGGGGGCCGGGGAGCTGTTTTTT
>16|NA|TRBV5-1|NA|TRBJ1-3
CASSLGGMGAGNTIYF
TGCGCCAGCAGCTTGGGAGGGATGGGAGCCGGTAACACCATATATTTT
>17|NA|TRBV11-3|TRBD2|TRBJ2-1
CASSLESGVTSYNEQFF
TGTGCCAGCAGCTTAGAGAGCGGGGTTACCTCCTACAATGAGCAGTTCTTC